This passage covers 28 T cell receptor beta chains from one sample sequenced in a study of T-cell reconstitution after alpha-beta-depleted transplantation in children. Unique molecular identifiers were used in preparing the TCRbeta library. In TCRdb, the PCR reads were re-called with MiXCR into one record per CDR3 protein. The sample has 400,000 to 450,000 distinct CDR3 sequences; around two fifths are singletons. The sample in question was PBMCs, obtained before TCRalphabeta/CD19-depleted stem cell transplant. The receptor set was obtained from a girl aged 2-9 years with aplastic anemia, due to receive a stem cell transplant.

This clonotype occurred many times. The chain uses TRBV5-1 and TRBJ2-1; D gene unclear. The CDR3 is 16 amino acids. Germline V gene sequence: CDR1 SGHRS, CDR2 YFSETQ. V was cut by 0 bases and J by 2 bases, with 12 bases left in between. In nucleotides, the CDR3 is TGCGCCAGCAGCTTGGATTTGTCGCGGACCTACAATGAGCAGTTCTTC. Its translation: CASSLDLSRTYNEQFF.

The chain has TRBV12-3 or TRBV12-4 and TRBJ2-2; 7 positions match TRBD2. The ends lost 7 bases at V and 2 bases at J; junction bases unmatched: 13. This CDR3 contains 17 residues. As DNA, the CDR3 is TGTGCCAGCATCCTCCTTCTGGGGGAGGGAAACACCGGGGAGCTGTTTTTT. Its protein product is CASILLLGEGNTGELFF.

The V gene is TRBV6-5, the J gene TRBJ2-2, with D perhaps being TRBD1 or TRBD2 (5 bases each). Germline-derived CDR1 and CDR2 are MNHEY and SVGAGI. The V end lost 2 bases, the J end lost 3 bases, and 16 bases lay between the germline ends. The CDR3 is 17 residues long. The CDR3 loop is CASSYRGSTPDTGELFF. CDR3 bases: TGTGCCAGCAGTTACCGGGGCTCTACCCCTGACACCGGGGAGCTGTTTTTT.

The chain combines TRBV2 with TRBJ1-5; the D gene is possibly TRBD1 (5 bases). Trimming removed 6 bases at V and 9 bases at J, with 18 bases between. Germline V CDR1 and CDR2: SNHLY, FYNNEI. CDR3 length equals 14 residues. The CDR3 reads CASSDDGGYSPQHF. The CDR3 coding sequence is TGTGCCAGCAGCGACGACGGGGGATATTCGCCCCAGCATTTT.

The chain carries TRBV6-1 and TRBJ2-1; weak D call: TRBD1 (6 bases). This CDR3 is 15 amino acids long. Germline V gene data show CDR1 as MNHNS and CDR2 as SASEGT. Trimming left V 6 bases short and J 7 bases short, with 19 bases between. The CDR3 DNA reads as TGTGCCAGCAGGACAAACAGGGTCAAAGGTAATGAGCAGTTCTTC. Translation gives CASRTNRVKGNEQFF.

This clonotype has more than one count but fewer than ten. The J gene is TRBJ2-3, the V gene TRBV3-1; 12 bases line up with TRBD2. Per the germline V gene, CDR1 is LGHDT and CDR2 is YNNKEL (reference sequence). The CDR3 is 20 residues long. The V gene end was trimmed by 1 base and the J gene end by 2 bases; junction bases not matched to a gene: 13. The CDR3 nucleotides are TGTGCCAGCAGCCAAGGAACTAGCGGGGGGCCCTTTACCAACACAGATACGCAGTATTTT. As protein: CASSQGTSGGPFTNTDTQYF.

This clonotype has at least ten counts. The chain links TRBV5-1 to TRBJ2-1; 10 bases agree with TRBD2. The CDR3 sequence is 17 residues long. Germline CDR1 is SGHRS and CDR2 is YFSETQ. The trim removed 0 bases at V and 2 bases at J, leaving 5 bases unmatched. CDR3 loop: CASSLGSTSGPYNEQFF. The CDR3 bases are TGCGCCAGCAGCTTGGGATCGACTAGCGGGCCCTACAATGAGCAGTTCTTC.

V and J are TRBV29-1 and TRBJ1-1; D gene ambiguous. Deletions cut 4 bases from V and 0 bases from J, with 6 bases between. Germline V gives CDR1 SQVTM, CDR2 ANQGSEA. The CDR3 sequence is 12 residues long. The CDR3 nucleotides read TGCAGCGTTGGGGCATTGAACACTGAAGCTTTCTTT. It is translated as CSVGALNTEAFF.

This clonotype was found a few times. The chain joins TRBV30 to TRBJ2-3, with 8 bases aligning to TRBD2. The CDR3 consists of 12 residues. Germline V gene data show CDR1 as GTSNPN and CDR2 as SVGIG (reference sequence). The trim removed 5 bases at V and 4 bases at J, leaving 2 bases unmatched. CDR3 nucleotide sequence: TGTGCCTGGGGGACTAGGGCAGATACGCAGTATTTT. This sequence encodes CAWGTRADTQYF.

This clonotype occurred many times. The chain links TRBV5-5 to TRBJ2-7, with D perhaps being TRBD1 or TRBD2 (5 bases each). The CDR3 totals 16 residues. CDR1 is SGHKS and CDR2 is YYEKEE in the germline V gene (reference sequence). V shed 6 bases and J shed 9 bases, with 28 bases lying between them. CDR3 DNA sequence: TGTGCCAGCACCCCGACCCCGGGACCGAAGACTTATGGGCAGTACTTC. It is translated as CASTPTPGPKTYGQYF.

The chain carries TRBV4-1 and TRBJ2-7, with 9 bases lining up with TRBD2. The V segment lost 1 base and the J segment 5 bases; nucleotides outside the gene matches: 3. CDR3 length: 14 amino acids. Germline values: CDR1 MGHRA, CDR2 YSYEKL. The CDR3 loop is CASSQASGAHEQYF. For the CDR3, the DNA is TGCGCCAGCAGCCAAGCTAGCGGGGCCCACGAGCAGTACTTC.

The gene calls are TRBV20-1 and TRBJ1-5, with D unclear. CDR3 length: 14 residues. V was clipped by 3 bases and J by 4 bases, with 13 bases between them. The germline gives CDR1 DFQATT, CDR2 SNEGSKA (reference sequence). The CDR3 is CSASPGYGNQPQHF. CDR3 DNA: TGCAGTGCTAGTCCGGGGTATGGTAATCAGCCCCAGCATTTT.

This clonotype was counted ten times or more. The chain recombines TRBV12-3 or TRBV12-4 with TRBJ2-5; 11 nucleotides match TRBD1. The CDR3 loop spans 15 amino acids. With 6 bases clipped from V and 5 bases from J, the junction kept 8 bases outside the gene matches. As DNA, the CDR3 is TGTGCCAGCAGACCCGGGACAGGGGGTTCGGAGACCCAGTACTTC. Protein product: CASRPGTGGSETQYF.

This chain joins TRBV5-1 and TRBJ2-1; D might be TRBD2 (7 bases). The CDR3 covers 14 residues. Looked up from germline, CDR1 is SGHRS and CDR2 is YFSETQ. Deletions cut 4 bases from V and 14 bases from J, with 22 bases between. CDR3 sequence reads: CASSPAQRGRQEFF. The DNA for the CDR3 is TGCGCCAGCAGCCCTGCGCAGCGCGGGAGACAGGAGTTCTTC.

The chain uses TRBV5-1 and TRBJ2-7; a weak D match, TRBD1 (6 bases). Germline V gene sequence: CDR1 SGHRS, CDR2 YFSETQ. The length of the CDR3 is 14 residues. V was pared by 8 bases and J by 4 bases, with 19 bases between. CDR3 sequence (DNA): TGCGCCAGTGGTAAACAGGGCGTCGGATACGAGCAGTACTTC. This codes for CASGKQGVGYEQYF.

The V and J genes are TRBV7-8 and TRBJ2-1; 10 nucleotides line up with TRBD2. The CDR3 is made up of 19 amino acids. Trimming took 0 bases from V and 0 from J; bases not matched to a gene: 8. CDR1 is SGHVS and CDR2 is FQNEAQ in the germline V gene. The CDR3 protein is CASSLAEERGGPSYNEQFF. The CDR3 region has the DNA TGTGCCAGCAGCTTAGCCGAGGAGCGGGGGGGGCCCTCCTACAATGAGCAGTTCTTC.

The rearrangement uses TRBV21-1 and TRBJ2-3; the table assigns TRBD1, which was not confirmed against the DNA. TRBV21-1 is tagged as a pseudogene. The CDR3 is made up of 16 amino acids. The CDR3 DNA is TGTGCCAGCAGCAGACAGGGGTCCCTTAGCACAGATACGCAGTATTTT. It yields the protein CASSRQGSLSTDTQYF.

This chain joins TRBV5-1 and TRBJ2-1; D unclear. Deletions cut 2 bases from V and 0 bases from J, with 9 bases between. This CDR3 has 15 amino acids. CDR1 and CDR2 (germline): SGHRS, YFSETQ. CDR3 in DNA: TGCGCCAGCAGCTTCGGCAGGTTCTCCTACAATGAGCAGTTCTTC. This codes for CASSFGRFSYNEQFF.

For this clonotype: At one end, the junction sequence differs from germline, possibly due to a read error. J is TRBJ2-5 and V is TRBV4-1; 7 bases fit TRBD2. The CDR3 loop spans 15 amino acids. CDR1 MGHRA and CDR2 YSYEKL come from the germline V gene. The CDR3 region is CASSRILATLESQYF. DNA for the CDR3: TGCGCCAGCAGCCGCATACTAGCGACCCTAGAGTCCCAGTACTTC.

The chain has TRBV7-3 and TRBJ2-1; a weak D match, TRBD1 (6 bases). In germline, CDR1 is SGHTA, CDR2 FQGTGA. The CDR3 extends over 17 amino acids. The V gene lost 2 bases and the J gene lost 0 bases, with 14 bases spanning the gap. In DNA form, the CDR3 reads TGTGCCAGCAGCTTATCTTGGAGAGGGGGCTCCTACAATGAGCAGTTCTTC. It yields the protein CASSLSWRGGSYNEQFF.

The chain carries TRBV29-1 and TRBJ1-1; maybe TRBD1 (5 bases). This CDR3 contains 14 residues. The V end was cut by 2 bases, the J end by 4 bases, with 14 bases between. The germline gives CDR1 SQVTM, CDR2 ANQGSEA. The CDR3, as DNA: TGCAGCGTTGAACCCGGCGGGGGGGGCACTGAAGCTTTCTTT. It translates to CSVEPGGGGTEAFF.

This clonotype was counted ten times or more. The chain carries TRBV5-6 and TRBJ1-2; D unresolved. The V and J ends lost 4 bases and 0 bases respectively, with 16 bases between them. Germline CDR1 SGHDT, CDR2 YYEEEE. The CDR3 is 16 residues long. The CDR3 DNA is TGTGCCAGCAGCCACCGGTCTGGGCAGCCTAACTATGGCTACACCTTC. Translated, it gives CASSHRSGQPNYGYTF.

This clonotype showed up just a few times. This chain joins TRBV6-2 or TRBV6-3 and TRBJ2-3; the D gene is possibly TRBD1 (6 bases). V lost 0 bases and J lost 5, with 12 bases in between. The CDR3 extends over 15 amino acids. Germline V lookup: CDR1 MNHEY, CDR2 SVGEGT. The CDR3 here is CASSYSGGFLDTQYF. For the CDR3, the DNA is TGTGCCAGCAGTTACTCAGGGGGATTTCTAGATACGCAGTATTTT.

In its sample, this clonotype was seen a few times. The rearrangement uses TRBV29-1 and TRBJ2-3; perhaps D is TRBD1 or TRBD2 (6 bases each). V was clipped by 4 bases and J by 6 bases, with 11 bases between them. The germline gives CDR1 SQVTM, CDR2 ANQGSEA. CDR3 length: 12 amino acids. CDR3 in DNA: TGCAGCGTTGCTCAGGGGAGGGATACGCAGTATTTT. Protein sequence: CSVAQGRDTQYF.

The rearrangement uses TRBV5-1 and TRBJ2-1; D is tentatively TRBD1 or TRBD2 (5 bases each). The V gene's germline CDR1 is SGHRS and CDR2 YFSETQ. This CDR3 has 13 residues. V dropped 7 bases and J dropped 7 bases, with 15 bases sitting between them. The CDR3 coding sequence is TGCGCCAGCCAGACGGGGCTGAAAAATGAGCAGTTCTTC. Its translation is CASQTGLKNEQFF.

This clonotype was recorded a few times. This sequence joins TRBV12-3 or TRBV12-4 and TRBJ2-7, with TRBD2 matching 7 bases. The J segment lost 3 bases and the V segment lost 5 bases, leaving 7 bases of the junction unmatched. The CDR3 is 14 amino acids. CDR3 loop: CASSESAGDYEQYF. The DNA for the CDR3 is TGTGCCAGCAGTGAGTCTGCGGGGGACTACGAGCAGTACTTC.

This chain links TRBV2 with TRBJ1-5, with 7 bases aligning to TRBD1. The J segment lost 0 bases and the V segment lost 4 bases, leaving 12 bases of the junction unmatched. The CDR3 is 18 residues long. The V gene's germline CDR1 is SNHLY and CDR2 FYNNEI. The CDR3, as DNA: TGTGCCAGCAGTGCTTTGGGATACAGGGGAACTAGCAATCAGCCCCAGCATTTT. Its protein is CASSALGYRGTSNQPQHF.

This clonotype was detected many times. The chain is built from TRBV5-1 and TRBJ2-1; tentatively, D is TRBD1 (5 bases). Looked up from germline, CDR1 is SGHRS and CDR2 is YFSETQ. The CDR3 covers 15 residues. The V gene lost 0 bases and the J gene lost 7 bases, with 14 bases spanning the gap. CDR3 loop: CASSLGPGQGNEQFF. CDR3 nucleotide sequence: TGCGCCAGCAGCTTGGGGCCAGGGCAAGGGAATGAGCAGTTCTTC.